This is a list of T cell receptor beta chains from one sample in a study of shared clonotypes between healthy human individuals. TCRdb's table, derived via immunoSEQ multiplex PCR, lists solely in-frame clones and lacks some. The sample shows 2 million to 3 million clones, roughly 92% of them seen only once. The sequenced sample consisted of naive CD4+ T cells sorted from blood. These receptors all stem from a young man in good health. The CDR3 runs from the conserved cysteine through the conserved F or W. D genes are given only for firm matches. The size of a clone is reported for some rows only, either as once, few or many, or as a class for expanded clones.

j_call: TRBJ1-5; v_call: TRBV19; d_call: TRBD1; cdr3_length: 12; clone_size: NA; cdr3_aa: CASNRGGQPQHF; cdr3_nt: TGTGCCAGTAACAGGGGGGGACAGCCCCAGCATTTT
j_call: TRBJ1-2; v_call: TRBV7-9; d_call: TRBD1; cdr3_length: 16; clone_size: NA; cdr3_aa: CASSPITGQGGYGYTF; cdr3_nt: TGTGCCAGCAGCCCCATTACTGGACAGGGAGGCTATGGCTACACCTTC
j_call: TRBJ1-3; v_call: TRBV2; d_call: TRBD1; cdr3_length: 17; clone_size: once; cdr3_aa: CASSAMTGGFSGNTIYF; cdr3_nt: TGTGCCAGCAGTGCAATGACAGGGGGTTTCTCTGGAAACACCATATATTTT
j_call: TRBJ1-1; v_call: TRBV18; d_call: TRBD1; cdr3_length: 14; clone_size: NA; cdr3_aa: CASSSQGGYTEAFF; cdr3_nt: TGTGCCAGCTCATCTCAAGGGGGCTACACTGAAGCTTTCTTT
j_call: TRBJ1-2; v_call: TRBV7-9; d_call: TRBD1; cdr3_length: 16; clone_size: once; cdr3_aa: CASSLVPQGDNYGYTF; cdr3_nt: TGTGCCAGCAGCTTAGTTCCCCAGGGGGATAACTATGGCTACACCTTC
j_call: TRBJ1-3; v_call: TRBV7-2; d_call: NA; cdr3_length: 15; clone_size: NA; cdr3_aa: CASSSQVVAGNTIYF; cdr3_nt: TGTGCCAGCAGCTCACAGGTAGTCGCCGGAAACACCATATATTTT
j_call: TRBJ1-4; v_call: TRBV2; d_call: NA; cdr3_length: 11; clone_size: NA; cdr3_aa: CASSVGEKLFF; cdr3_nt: TGTGCCAGCAGTGTCGGTGAAAAACTGTTTTTT
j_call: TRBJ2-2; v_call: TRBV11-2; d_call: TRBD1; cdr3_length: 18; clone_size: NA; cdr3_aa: CASTLTGGSWTGTGELFF; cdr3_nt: TGTGCCAGCACCTTGACAGGGGGGTCCTGGACTGGCACCGGGGAGCTGTTTTTT
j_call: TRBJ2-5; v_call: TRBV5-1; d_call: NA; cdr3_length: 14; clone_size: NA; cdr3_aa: CASSLGLPRETQYF; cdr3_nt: TGCGCCAGCAGCTTGGGGCTCCCTCGGGAGACCCAGTACTTC
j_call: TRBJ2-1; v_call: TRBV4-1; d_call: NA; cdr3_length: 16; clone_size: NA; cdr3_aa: CASSSRLGSSYNEQFF; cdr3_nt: TGCGCCAGCAGCTCCCGACTAGGGAGCTCCTACAATGAGCAGTTCTTC
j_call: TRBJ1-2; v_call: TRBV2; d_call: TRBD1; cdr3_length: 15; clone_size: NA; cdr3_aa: CASRGDRYFIYGYTF; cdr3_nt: TGTGCCAGCAGGGGGGACAGATATTTTATCTATGGCTACACCTTC
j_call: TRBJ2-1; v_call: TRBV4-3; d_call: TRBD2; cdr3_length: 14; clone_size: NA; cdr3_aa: CASSLLAGGGEQFF; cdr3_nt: TGCGCCAGCAGCCTACTAGCGGGAGGGGGTGAGCAGTTCTTC
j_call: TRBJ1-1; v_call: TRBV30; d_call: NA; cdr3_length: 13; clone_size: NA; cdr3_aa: CAWKGQRNTEAFF; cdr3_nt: TGTGCCTGGAAAGGACAGAGAAACACTGAAGCTTTCTTT
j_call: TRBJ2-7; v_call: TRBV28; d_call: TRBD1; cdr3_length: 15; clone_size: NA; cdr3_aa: CASSLQASGGYEQYF; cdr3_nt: TGTGCCAGCAGTTTGCAGGCCTCAGGGGGCTACGAGCAGTACTTC
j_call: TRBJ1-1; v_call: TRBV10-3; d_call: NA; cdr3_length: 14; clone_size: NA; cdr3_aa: CAITTDVVNTEAFF; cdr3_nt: TGTGCCATCACCACGGACGTTGTCAACACTGAAGCTTTCTTT
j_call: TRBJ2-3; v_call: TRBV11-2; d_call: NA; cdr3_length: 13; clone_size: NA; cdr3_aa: CASSRQVQDTQYF; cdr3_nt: TGTGCCAGCAGCCGACAGGTCCAAGATACGCAGTATTTT
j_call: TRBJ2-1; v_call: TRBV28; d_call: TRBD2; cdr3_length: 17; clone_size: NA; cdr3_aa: CASTRGGGGSSYNEQFF; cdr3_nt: TGTGCCAGCACCCGGGGGGGAGGCGGAAGCTCCTACAATGAGCAGTTCTTC
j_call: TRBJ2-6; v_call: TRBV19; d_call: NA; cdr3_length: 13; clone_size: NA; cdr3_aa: CATQLSGANVLTF; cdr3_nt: TGTGCCACCCAGCTCTCTGGGGCCAACGTCCTGACTTTC
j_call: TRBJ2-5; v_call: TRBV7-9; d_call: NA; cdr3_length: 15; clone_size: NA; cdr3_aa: CASSFPSGGQETQYF; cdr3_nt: TGTGCCAGCAGCTTCCCAAGCGGAGGCCAAGAGACCCAGTACTTC
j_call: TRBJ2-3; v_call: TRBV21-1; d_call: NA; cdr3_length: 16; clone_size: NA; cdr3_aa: CASSLPGQGSTDTQYF; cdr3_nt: TGTGCCAGCAGCTTGCCCGGACAGGGTTCCACAGATACGCAGTATTTT
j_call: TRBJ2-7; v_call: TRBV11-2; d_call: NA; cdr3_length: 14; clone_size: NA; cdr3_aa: CASSLVLLGGEQYF; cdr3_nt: TGTGCCAGCAGCTTAGTCCTACTAGGGGGGGAGCAGTACTTC
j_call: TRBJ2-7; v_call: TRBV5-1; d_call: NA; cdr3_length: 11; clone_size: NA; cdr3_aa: CASSGTGPQYF; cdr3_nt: TGCGCCAGCAGCGGTACCGGTCCGCAGTACTTC
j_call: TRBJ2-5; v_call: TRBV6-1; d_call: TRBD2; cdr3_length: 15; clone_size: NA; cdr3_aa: CASSGTSGTQETQYF; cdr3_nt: TGTGCCAGCTCTGGGACTAGCGGGACCCAAGAGACCCAGTACTTC
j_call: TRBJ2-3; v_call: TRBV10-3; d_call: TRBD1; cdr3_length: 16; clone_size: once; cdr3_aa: CAISERGQGFTDTQYF; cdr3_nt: TGTGCCATCAGTGAACGGGGACAGGGGTTCACAGATACGCAGTATTTT
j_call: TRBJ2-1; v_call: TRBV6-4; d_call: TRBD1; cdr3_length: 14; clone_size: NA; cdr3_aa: CASSTGTGYNEQFF; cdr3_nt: TGTGCCAGCAGTACCGGGACAGGCTACAATGAGCAGTTCTTC
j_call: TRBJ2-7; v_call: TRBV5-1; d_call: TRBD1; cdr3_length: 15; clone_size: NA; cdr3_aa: CASSLAGQSSYEQYF; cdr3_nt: TGCGCCAGCAGCTTGGCGGGACAGAGCTCCTACGAGCAGTACTTC
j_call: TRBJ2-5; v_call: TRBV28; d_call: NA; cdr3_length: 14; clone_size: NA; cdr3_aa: CASSLDWGQETQYF; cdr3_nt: TGTGCCAGCAGTTTGGACTGGGGCCAAGAGACCCAGTACTTC
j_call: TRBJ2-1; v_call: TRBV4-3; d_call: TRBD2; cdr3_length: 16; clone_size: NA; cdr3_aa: CASSKEQAGVSGEQFF; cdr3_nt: TGCGCCAGCAGCAAAGAACAAGCGGGAGTTTCGGGTGAGCAGTTCTTC
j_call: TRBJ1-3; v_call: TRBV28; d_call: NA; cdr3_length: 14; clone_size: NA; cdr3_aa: CASSFGSVGNTIYF; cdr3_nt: TGTGCCAGCAGTTTCGGCTCCGTAGGAAACACCATATATTTT
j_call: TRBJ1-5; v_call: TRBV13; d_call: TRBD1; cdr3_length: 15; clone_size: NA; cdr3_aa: CASSFGTGKGQPQHF; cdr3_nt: TGTGCCAGCAGCTTCGGGACAGGGAAAGGGCAGCCCCAGCATTTT
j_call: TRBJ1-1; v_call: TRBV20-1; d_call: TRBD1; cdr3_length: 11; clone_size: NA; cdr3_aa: CSAVWTGEAFF; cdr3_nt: TGCAGTGCTGTGTGGACAGGGGAAGCTTTCTTT
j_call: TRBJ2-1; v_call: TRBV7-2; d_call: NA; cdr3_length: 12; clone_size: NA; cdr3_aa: CASNLLASEQFF; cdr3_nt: TGTGCCAGCAACTTGCTAGCGAGTGAGCAGTTCTTC
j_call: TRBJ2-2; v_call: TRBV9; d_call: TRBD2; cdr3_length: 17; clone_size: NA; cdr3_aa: CASSVRGGTSGSGELFF; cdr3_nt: TGTGCCAGCAGCGTAAGAGGAGGGACTAGCGGGAGCGGGGAGCTGTTTTTT
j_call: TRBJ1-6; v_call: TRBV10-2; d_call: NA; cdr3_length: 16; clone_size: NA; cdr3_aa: CASSDNTPMVRSPLHF; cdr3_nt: TGCGCCAGCAGTGATAACACCCCCATGGTCAGATCACCCCTCCACTTT
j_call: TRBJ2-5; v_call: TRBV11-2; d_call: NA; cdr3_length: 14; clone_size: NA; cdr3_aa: CASSLDGIQETQYF; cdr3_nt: TGTGCCAGCAGCTTGGACGGCATCCAAGAGACCCAGTACTTC
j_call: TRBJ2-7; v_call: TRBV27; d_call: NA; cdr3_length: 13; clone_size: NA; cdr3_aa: CASSFLATSEQYF; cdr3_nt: TGTGCCAGCAGTTTTCTAGCGACTAGCGAGCAGTACTTC
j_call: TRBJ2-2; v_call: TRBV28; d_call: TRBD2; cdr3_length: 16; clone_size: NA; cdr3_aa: CASSPAGLGNTGELFF; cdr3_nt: TGTGCCAGCAGTCCGGCTGGACTAGGGAACACCGGGGAGCTGTTTTTT
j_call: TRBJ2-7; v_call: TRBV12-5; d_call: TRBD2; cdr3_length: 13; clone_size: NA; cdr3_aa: CASGQAGVSEQYF; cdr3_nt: TGTGCTAGTGGCCAGGCGGGAGTTAGTGAGCAGTACTTC
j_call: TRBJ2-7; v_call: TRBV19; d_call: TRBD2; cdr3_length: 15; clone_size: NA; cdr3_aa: CASSISSGGAYEQYF; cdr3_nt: TGTGCCAGTAGTATCTCTAGTGGGGGGGCCTACGAGCAGTACTTC
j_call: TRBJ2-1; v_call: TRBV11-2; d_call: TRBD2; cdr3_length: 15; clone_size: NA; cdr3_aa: CASSFSGRASDEQFF; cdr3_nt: TGTGCCAGCAGCTTTAGCGGGAGGGCCTCGGATGAGCAGTTCTTC
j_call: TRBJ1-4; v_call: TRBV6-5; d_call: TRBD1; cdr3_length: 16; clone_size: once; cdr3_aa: CASSSDRWEGLEKLFF; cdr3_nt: TGTGCCAGCAGTTCGGACAGGTGGGAAGGATTAGAAAAACTGTTTTTT
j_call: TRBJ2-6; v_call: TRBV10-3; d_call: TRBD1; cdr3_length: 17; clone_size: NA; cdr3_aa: CAISPGQGFPGANVLTF; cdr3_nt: TGTGCCATCAGTCCGGGACAGGGGTTCCCTGGGGCCAACGTCCTGACTTTC
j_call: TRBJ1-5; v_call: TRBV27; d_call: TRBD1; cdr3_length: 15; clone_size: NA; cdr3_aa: CASRGTGISGQPQHF; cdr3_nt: TGTGCCAGCAGGGGGACAGGGATCAGCGGTCAGCCCCAGCATTTT
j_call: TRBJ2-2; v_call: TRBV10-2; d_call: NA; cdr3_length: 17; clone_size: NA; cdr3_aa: CASRERGGASSTGELFF; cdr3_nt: TGCGCCAGCAGGGAGAGAGGGGGGGCGTCATCCACCGGGGAGCTGTTTTTT
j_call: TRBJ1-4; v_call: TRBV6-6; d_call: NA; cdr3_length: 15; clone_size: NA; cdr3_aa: CASSYSGSSDEKLFF; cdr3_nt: TGTGCCAGCAGTTACTCCGGCAGCTCCGACGAAAAACTGTTTTTT
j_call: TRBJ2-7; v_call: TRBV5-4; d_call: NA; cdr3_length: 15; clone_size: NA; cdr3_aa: CASTQRGSPSYEQYF; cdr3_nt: TGTGCCAGCACCCAACGGGGCTCGCCCTCCTACGAGCAGTACTTC
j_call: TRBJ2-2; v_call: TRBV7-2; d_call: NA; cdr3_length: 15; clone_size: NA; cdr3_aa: CASSFKAANTGELFF; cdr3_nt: TGTGCCAGCAGCTTTAAAGCAGCGAACACCGGGGAGCTGTTTTTT
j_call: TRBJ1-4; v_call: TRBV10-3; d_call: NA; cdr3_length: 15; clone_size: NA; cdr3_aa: CAISESDSKLGKLFF; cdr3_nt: TGTGCCATCAGTGAGTCGGACAGCAAATTGGGAAAACTGTTTTTT
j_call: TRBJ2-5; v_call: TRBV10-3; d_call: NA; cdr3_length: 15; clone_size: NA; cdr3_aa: CAISESGSYQETQYF; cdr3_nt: TGTGCCATCAGTGAGTCTGGCAGCTACCAAGAGACCCAGTACTTC
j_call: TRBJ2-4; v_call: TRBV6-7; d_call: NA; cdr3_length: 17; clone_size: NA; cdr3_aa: CASRLQTGRLAKNIQYF; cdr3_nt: TGTGCCAGCAGACTTCAGACGGGACGTCTAGCCAAAAACATTCAGTACTTC
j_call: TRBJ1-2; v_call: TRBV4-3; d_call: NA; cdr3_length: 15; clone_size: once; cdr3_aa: CASSQGAGGDYGYTF; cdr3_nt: TGCGCCAGCAGCCAGGGAGCGGGGGGAGACTATGGCTACACCTTC
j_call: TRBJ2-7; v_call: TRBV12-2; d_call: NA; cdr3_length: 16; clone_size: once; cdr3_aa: CASRLTSTGVSYEQYF; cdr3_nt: TGTGCAAGTCGCTTAACCTCGACAGGGGTGTCCTACGAGCAGTACTTC
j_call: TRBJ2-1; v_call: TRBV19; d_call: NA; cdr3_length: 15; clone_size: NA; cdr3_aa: CASSFPPGSYNEQFF; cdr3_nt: TGTGCCAGTAGTTTCCCCCCCGGGAGCTACAATGAGCAGTTCTTC
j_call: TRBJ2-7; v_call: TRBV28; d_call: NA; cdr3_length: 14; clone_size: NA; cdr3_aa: CASRKRGVSYEQYF; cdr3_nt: TGTGCCAGCAGAAAACGAGGGGTATCCTACGAGCAGTACTTC